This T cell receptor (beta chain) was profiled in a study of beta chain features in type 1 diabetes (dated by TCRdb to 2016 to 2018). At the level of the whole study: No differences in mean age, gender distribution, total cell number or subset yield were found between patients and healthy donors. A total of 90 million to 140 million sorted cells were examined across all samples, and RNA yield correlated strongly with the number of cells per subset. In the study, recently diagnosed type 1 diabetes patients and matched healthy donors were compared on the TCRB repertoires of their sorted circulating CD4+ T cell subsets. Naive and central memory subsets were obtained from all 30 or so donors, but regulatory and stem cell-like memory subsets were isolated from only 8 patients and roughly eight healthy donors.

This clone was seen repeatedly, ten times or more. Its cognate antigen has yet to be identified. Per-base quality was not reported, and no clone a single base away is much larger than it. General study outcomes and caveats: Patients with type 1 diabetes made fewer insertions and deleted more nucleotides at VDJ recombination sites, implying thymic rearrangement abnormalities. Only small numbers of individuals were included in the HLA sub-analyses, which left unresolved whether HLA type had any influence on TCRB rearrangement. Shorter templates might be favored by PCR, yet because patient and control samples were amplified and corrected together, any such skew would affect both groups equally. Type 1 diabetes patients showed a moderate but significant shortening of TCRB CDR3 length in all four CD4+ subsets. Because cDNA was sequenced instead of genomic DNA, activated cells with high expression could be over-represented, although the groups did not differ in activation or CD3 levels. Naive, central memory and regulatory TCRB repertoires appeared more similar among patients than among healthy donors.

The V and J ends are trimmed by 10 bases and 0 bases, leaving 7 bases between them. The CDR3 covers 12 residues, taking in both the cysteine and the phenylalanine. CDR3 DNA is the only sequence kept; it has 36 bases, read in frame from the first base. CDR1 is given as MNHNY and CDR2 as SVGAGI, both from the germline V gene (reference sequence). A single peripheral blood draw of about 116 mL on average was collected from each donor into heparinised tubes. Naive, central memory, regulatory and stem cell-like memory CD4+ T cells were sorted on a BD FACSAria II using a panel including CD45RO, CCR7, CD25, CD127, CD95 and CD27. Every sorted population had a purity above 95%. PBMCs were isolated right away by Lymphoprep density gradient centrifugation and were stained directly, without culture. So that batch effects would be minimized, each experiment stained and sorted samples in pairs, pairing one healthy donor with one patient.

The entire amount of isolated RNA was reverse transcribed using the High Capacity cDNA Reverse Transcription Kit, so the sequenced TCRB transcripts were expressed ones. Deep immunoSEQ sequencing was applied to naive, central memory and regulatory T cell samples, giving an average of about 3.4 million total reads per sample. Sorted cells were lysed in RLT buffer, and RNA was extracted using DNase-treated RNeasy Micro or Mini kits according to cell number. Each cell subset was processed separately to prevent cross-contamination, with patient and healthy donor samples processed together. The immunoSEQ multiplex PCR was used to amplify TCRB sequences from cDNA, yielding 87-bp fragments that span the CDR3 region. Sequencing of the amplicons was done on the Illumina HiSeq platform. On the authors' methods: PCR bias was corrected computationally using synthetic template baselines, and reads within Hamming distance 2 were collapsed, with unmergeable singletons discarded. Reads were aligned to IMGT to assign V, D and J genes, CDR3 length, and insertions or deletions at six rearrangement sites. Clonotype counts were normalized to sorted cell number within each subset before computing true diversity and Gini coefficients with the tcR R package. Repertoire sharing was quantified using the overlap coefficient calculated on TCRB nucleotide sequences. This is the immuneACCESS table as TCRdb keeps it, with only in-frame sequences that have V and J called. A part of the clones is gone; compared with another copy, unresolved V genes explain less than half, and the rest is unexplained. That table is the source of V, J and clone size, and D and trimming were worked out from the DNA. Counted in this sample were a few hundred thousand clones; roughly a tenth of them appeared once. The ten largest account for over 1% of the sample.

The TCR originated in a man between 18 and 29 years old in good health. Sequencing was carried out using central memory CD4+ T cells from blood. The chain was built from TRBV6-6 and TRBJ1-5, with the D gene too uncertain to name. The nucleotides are TGTGCCACCCTGGGTAGCAATCAGCCCCAGCATTTT. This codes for CATLGSNQPQHF.